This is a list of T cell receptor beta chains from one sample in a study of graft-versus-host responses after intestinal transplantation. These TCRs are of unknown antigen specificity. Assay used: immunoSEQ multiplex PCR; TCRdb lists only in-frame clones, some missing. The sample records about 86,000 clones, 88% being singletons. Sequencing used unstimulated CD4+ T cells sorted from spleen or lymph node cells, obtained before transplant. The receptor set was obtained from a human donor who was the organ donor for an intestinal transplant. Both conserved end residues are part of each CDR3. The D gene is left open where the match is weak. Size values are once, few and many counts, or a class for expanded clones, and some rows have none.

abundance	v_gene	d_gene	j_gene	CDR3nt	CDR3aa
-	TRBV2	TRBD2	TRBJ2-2	TGTGCCAGCAGCCAACGGCGGGGGGGGAACACCGGGGAGCTGTTTTTT	CASSQRRGGNTGELFF
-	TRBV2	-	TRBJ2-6	TGTGCCAGCAGTGGGCCCCGCCCTCCTGGGGCCAACGTCCTGACTTTC	CASSGPRPPGANVLTF
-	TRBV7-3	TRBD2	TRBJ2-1	TGTGCCAGCAGCTTAGTAGCGGGTCCCAGTGAGCAGTTCTTC	CASSLVAGPSEQFF
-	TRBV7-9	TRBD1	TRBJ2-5	TGTGCCAGCAGCCAAGGGCAGGGGGCGCGGGAGACCCAGTACTTC	CASSQGQGARETQYF
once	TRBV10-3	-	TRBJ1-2	TGTGCCATCAGTGAGTTAGCGGGGGACTATGGCTACACCTTC	CAISELAGDYGYTF
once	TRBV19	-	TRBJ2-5	TGTGCCAGTAATCTAGATCCTCGCCAAGAGACCCAGTACTTC	CASNLDPRQETQYF
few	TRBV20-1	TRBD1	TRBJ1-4	TGCAGTGCCCAGGACAGGGAAAAACTGTTTTTT	CSAQDREKLFF
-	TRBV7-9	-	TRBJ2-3	TGTGCCAGCAGCGGACTACTACTCCGCACAGATACGCAGTATTTT	CASSGLLLRTDTQYF
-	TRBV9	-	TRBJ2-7	TGTGCCAGCAGCCCTCTGGTTGAGGGCGGTAGTAACGAGCAGTACTTC	CASSPLVEGGSNEQYF
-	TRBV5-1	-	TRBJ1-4	TGCGCCAGCAGCCCGCAGGCGGGGCGGGGTGAAAAACTGTTTTTT	CASSPQAGRGEKLFF
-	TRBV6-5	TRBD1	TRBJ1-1	TGTGCCAGCAGTACGATATCAGGGGGCTTAACTTTCTTT	CASSTISGGLTFF
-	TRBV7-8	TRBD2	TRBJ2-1	TGTGCCAGCAGCCAAACCAGCGGGAGGATATACAATGAGCAGTTCTTC	CASSQTSGRIYNEQFF
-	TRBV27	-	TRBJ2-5	TGTGCCACCTCCTCCAGGGTTGCCGAGACCCAGTACTTC	CATSSRVAETQYF
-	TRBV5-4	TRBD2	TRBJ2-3	TGTGCCAGCAGCTTGGTAGCGGGAGCAGATACGCAGTATTTT	CASSLVAGADTQYF
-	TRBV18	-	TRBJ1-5	TGTGCCAGCTCACTAGAGCTATCCCTCCAGCCCCAGCATTTT	CASSLELSLQPQHF
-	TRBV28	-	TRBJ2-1	TGTGCCAGCAGCACCCAGGGATCGCGGAGCCAGTTCTTC	CASSTQGSRSQFF
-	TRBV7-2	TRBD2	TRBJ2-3	TGTGCCAGCAGTTGGACTAGCGCTAGCACAGATACGCAGTATTTT	CASSWTSASTDTQYF
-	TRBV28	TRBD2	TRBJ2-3	TGTGCCAGCAGGGAGTACGGCGGGAGATTAGATACGCAGTATTTT	CASREYGGRLDTQYF
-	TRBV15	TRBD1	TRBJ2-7	TGTGCCACCAGCAGGGACAGGGTGGTTGAGCAGTACTTC	CATSRDRVVEQYF
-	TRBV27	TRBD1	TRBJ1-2	TGTGCCAGCAGTTATGCCCGGACAGGAATTAACTATGGCTACACCTTC	CASSYARTGINYGYTF
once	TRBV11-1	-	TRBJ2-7	TGTGCCAGCAGCTTTGCCCGACAGTCCCGCGAGCAGTACTTC	CASSFARQSREQYF
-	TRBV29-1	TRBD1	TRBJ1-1	TGCAGCGCGGGACAGGGGAACACTGAAGCTTTCTTT	CSAGQGNTEAFF